This TCR beta chain was profiled in a study of T cells in Graves' hyperthyroidism and ophthalmopathy. CDR3 length equals 17 residues. The V gene's germline CDR1 is LNHDA and CDR2 SQIVND (reference sequence). The V gene lost 0 bases and the J gene lost 0 bases, with 11 bases spanning the gap. From RNA transcripts, TCR beta CDR3 regions were amplified. A first-round RT-PCR of the TCR CDR3 used the HTBI primer set. MiXCR, applied by TCRdb to the multiplex PCR reads, yields one record per CDR3 protein. The sample shows 540,000 or so distinct CDR3 sequences, approximately 44% of them seen only once. Study observations and caveats: Most thyroid-expanded clonotypes above 0.001 were also found in blood.

There are many counts of this clonotype. The antigen remains unidentified. Researchers barred patients who had uncontrolled infection, other autoimmune disease, pregnancy or lactation. The receptor was isolated from an adult woman with Graves' disease, either hyperthyroidism or ophthalmopathy (not recorded which). The J gene is TRBJ2-2, the V gene TRBV19, with no clear D. The sequencing input was peripheral blood or thyroid tissue (not recorded which). Written as DNA, the CDR3 is TGTGCCAGTAGTATAGATCCCGGCCGCGCGAACACCGGGGAGCTGTTTTTT. It specifies CASSIDPGRANTGELFF. Full variable domain (missing parts from reference TRBV19 and TRBJ2-2): DGGITQSPKYLFRKEGQNVTLSCEQNLNHDAMYWYRQDPGQGLRLIYYSQIVNDFQKGDIAEGYSVSREKKESFPLTVTSAQKNPTAFYLCASSIDPGRANTGELFFGEGSRLTVL.